This entry describes one TCR beta chain. It was with 60 Vbeta and 13 Jbeta primers that the PCR ran. Libraries were prepared by immunoSEQ multiplex PCR; TCRdb keeps only in-frame clonotypes and omits some of them. The table shows about 150,000 clones, with roughly 80% occurring only once. Germline V gene data show CDR1 as ENHRY and CDR2 as SYGVKD. Unmatched junction bases numbered 11, after V lost 9 bases and J lost 8 bases. The CDR3 spans 14 residues. The data belong to a study of cytomegalovirus exposure and HLA in healthy donors. This receptor was taken from a male donor in good health and CMV-seronegative. The chain recombines TRBV10-3 with TRBJ2-1; 9 bases agree with TRBD1. Input material: PBMCs. CDR3 region: CAIKQGAAIDEQFF. The CDR3 DNA reads TGTGCCATTAAACAGGGGGCGGCTATCGATGAGCAGTTCTTC.